These T cell receptor beta chains were read from a single sample in a study of blood T cells in healthy people across ages. TCRdb recomputed calls from the 5' RACE reads with MiXCR, one row per CDR3 protein. This table has more than 800,000 distinct CDR3 sequences, under 55% appearing once. Input material: blood. The receptors stem from a woman aged 60-75 years in good health. Both conserved end residues are part of each CDR3. A D gene is named only where the DNA matches it firmly. Clone size appears in some rows only: once, few, many, or a class for an expanded clone.

CDR3	DNA	D	V	J	size
CASSLGGSIYNEQFF	TGTGCCAGCAGCTTAGGTGGAAGCATCTACAATGAGCAGTTCTTC	NA	TRBV7-2	TRBJ2-1	NA
CASRTGIYEQYF	TGTGCCAGCAGGACAGGGATTTACGAGCAGTACTTC	TRBD1	TRBV6-2/TRBV6-3	TRBJ2-7	few
CASSLLAGLNNNEQFF	TGTGCCAGCAGCTTACTAGCGGGACTTAACAACAATGAGCAGTTCTTC	TRBD2	TRBV7-6	TRBJ2-1	NA
CASSGVNGYTF	TGTGCCAGCAGCGGAGTTAATGGCTACACCTTC	NA	TRBV9	TRBJ1-2	NA
CASSYHERLAAFEQFF	TGTGCCAGCAGTTACCATGAGAGGCTGGCTGCCTTTGAGCAGTTCTTC	NA	TRBV6-6	TRBJ2-1	NA
CASSKAGREGRDTQYF	TGTGCCAGCAGCAAAGCGGGTCGGGAGGGCCGAGATACGCAGTATTTT	NA	TRBV21-1	TRBJ2-3	NA
CASSSGLAGGPAKNIQYF	TGTGCCAGCAGTAGTGGACTAGCGGGAGGGCCGGCCAAAAACATTCAGTACTTC	TRBD2	TRBV2	TRBJ2-4	NA
CASSFEGPSSYNEQFF	TGTGCCAGCAGCTTTGAAGGGCCAAGCTCCTACAATGAGCAGTTCTTC	NA	TRBV5-5	TRBJ2-1	NA
CASSYEVGRAWDTQYF	TGTGCCAGCAGTTACGAGGTCGGGAGGGCGTGGGATACGCAGTATTTT	TRBD2	TRBV6-5	TRBJ2-3	few
CASSYSRGPTNEKLFF	TGTGCCAGCAGTTACTCGAGGGGGCCGACTAATGAAAAACTGTTTTTT	TRBD1	TRBV6-5	TRBJ1-4	once
CASSFRGGSYGYTF	TGTGCCAGCAGTTTCCGAGGGGGGAGTTATGGCTACACCTTC	NA	TRBV27	TRBJ1-2	few
CASSFGQGVEFF	TGTGCCAGCAGTTTCGGGCAGGGGGTGGAGTTCTTC	TRBD1	TRBV28	TRBJ2-7	NA
CASRRGQGGYGYTF	TGTGCCAGCAGGCGAGGACAGGGAGGCTATGGCTACACCTTC	TRBD1	TRBV27	TRBJ1-2	NA
CASSQGKGRDEQYF	TGTGCCAGCAGCCAAGGGAAGGGGCGAGACGAGCAGTACTTC	NA	TRBV14	TRBJ2-7	NA
CSASVPGVWEQYF	TGCAGTGCTAGCGTCCCTGGGGTCTGGGAGCAGTACTTC	NA	TRBV20-1	TRBJ2-7	NA
CASSSPSGTARYEQYF	TGTGCCAGCAGTTCTCCCTCTGGGACTGCGCGCTACGAGCAGTACTTC	NA	TRBV27	TRBJ2-7	NA
CASSGDGLAESTDTQYF	TGTGCCAGCAGCGGGGACGGACTAGCGGAGAGCACAGATACGCAGTATTTT	TRBD2	TRBV7-9	TRBJ2-3	few
CASSLGVSGSPNEQFF	TGTGCCAGCAGTTTAGGGGTTAGCGGGAGTCCCAATGAGCAGTTCTTC	TRBD2	TRBV12-3/TRBV12-4	TRBJ2-1	NA
CASSLGSAQYF	TGTGCCAGCAGTTTGGGTTCCGCGCAGTACTTC	NA	TRBV28	TRBJ2-7	NA
CSAKQGAAPYNEQFF	TGCAGTGCCAAACAGGGGGCCGCCCCCTACAATGAGCAGTTCTTC	TRBD1	TRBV20-1	TRBJ2-1	NA
CSARDPDTGSYEQYF	TGCAGTGCTAGAGACCCCGATACAGGCTCCTACGAGCAGTACTTC	NA	TRBV20-1	TRBJ2-7	NA
CASSPLGLVEQYF	TGTGCCAGCTCACCACTGGGGCTGGTCGAGCAGTACTTC	NA	TRBV18	TRBJ2-7	NA